A single sample is the source of the 11 T cell receptor beta chains below, sequenced in a study of CDR3 diversity in severe acne. MiXCR, run by TCRdb on the PCR reads, gives a single entry per CDR3 protein. Among roughly 100,000 distinct CDR3 sequences listed, 51% were seen once. Sequencing was done on a sample of blood. These receptors were taken from a male donor with acne.

Worth noting for this clonotype: This sequence may be a read error, since a much larger clone differs from it by one base. The missing conserved phenylalanine or tryptophan at the end of this CDR3 makes a read error likely. The V call is TRBV6-5, the J call TRBJ1-6; 7 bases are shared with TRBD1. The junction had 6 bases not matched to a gene; V was cut back by 5 bases and J by 5 bases. Looked up from germline, CDR1 is MNHEY and CDR2 is SVGAGI. The CDR3 extends over 15 amino acids. The CDR3 protein is CASSEGQGDNSPLHL. In DNA form, the CDR3 reads TGTGCCAGCAGTGAAGGGCAGGGGGATAATTCACCCCTCCACTTA.

Of note for this clonotype: This may be a read error, as it is one base from a much larger clone. The chain has TRBV10-3 and TRBJ1-1; the D gene is possibly TRBD1 (5 bases). Germline CDR1 ENHRY, CDR2 SYGVKD. CDR3 size: 15 residues. Trimming took 4 bases from V and 4 from J, leaving 16 bases between them. In DNA, the CDR3 is TGTGCCATCAGTGGTCAGGTAGGGGACCTCACTGAAGCTTTCTTT. Translated, it gives CAISGQVGDLTEAFF.

The chain uses TRBV4-3 and TRBJ2-3; no definite D call. Per the germline V gene, CDR1 is LGHNA and CDR2 is YSLEER. CDR3 size: 17 residues. V was shortened by 1 base and J by 11 bases, with 25 bases between the two germline ends. CDR3 sequence reads: CASSQVAVPRVSNEQYF. The CDR3 DNA sequence: TGCGCCAGCAGCCAAGTGGCGGTCCCACGGGTCTCCAATGAGCAGTATTTT.

Comment on this clonotype: A read error is possible here, since a much larger clone lies one base away. The conserved final phenylalanine or tryptophan is absent from the CDR3, which likely points to a read error. The J gene is TRBJ1-2, the V gene TRBV15; D call uncertain. The CDR3 length is 16 residues. Germline CDR1 and CDR2: LNHNV and YYDKDF (reference sequence). V lost 0 bases, J lost 7 bases, and 18 bases lay in between. The CDR3: CATSRDRSAPKGGYTI. Here the CDR3 DNA reads TGTGCCACCAGCAGAGATCGATCTGCCCCGAAGGGTGGCTACACCATC.

This clonotype was seen at least ten times. V is TRBV5-1 and J is TRBJ1-3; unclear D gene. Germline CDR1 reads SGHRS; CDR2 reads YFSETQ. Trimming removed 0 bases at V and 0 bases at J, with 7 bases between. The CDR3 totals 15 residues. This chain's CDR3 is CASSLDGVSGNTIYF. CDR3 nucleotide sequence: TGCGCCAGCAGCTTGGATGGGGTCTCTGGAAACACCATATATTTT.

This chain uses TRBV10-2 with TRBJ2-5; D remains unclear. V lost 11 bases, J lost 1 base, and 23 bases lay in between. The CDR3 has 16 amino acids. Germline V lookup: CDR1 WSHSY, CDR2 SAAADI. The CDR3 sequence is CARRAFWADPQETQYF. DNA for the CDR3: TGCGCCCGCCGCGCGTTTTGGGCGGACCCCCAAGAGACCCAGTACTTC.

The chain uses TRBV29-1 and TRBJ2-7; 13 positions agree with TRBD2. With V trimmed by 1 base and J by 0 bases, 0 bases remained unmatched. Germline V lookup: CDR1 SQVTM, CDR2 ANQGSEA. The CDR3 covers 15 residues. CDR3 sequence: CSVEGTSGSSYEQYF. For the CDR3, the DNA is TGCAGCGTTGAAGGGACTAGCGGGAGCTCCTACGAGCAGTACTTC.

This clonotype has a handful of counts. The chain couples TRBV2 to TRBJ2-6, with D maybe TRBD1 (5 bases). The V end was cut by 6 bases, the J end by 2 bases, with 11 bases between. CDR1 and CDR2 from the germline V gene are SNHLY and FYNNEI. The CDR3 is made up of 15 amino acids. The CDR3 reads CASRFLGAGANVLTF. CDR3 nucleotide sequence: TGTGCCAGCAGGTTCCTAGGGGCTGGGGCCAACGTCCTGACTTTC.

In the case of this clonotype: A read error may explain this, as a much larger clone is one base away. The J gene is TRBJ2-7, the V gene TRBV20-1; TRBD2 agrees at 11 bases. Germline V gives CDR1 DFQATT, CDR2 SNEGSKA (reference sequence). This CDR3 comprises 16 residues. The CDR3 DNA reads TGCGGTGCCCCCGGGGGTAGCGGGAGGGGCGTATACGAGCAGTACTTC. This gives the protein CGAPGGSGRGVYEQYF.

The chain couples TRBV20-1 to TRBJ2-7; 13 nucleotides agree with TRBD2. Germline V gene sequence: CDR1 DFQATT, CDR2 SNEGSKA (reference sequence). This CDR3 has 17 amino acids. The CDR3 DNA follows: TGCAGCGGGAGGGATGTAACTAGCGGGAGGGGCGTATACGAGCAGTACTTC. It is translated as CSGRDVTSGRGVYEQYF.

On this clonotype: A read error may account for a junction end that differs from germline. The rearrangement links TRBV7-9 to TRBJ2-2; 7 nucleotides match TRBD1. Germline CDR1 and CDR2: SEHNR and FQNEAQ (reference sequence). The CDR3 loop spans 16 amino acids. The CDR3 nucleotides are TGCGCCAGCAGCCAAGACAGGGACCTGAACACCGGGGAGCTGTTTTTT. Translation gives CASSQDRDLNTGELFF.